The entry below gives a single TCR beta chain sequence along with its context. Trimming shortened V by 0 bases and J by 7 bases, and 10 bases separated the two germline ends. CDR1 and CDR2 (germline): SEHNR, FQNEAQ (reference sequence). CDR3 length equals 15 residues. The sample comes from a study of blood T cell repertoires in COVID-19. Study-wide background: The origin of the acute and convalescent COVID-19 samples was the United States, Italy and Spain. The cDNA or gDNA used as material had been derived from T cells, B-cell-depleted T cells, or PBMCs.

Authors' analysis steps: Reference gene primer amplification gave nucleated cell count estimates. TCRdb's table, derived via immunoSEQ multiplex PCR, lists solely in-frame clones and lacks some. The D gene and trimming were derived from the DNA, and the V and J assignments and clone size from that table. The sample includes 70,000 to 95,000 clones, almost 80% of them seen just once. The source of this sequence is a human donor in a cohort sampled during active COVID-19. The genes are TRBV7-9 and TRBJ1-6; D possibly corresponds to TRBD1 (6 bases). The sequenced sample consisted of peripheral blood. The CDR3 sequence is CASSLADSLNSPLHF. In nucleotides, the CDR3 is TGTGCCAGCAGCTTAGCGGACAGTCTGAATTCACCCCTCCACTTT.